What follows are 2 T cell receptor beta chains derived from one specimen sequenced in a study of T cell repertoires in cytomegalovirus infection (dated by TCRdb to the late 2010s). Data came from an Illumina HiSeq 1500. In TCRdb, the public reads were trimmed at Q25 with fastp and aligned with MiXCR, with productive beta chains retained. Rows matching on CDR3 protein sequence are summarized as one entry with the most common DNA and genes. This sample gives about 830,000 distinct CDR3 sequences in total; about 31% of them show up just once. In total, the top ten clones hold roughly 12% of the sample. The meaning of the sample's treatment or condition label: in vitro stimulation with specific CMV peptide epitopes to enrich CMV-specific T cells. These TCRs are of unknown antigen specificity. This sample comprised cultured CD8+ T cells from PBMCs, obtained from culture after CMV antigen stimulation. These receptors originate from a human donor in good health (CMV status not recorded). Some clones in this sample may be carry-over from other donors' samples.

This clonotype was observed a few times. The CDR3 region has the DNA TGTGCCAGTACTTTGGACAACACAGATACGCAGTATTTT. Its protein product is CASTLDNTDTQYF. The V and J genes are TRBV19 and TRBJ2-3; D perhaps matches TRBD1 (5 bases). The CDR3 totals 13 residues. Germline V gene lookup returns CDR1 LNHDA and CDR2 SQIVND (reference sequence). V shed 7 bases and J shed 2 bases, with 10 bases lying between them.

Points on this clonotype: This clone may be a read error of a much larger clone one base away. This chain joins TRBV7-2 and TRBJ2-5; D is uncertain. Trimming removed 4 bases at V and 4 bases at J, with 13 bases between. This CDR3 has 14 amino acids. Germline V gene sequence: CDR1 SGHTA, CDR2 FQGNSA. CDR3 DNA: TGTGCCAGCAGCTCGGTAGCACCCGGAGAGACCCAGTACTTC. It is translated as CASSSVAPGETQYF.